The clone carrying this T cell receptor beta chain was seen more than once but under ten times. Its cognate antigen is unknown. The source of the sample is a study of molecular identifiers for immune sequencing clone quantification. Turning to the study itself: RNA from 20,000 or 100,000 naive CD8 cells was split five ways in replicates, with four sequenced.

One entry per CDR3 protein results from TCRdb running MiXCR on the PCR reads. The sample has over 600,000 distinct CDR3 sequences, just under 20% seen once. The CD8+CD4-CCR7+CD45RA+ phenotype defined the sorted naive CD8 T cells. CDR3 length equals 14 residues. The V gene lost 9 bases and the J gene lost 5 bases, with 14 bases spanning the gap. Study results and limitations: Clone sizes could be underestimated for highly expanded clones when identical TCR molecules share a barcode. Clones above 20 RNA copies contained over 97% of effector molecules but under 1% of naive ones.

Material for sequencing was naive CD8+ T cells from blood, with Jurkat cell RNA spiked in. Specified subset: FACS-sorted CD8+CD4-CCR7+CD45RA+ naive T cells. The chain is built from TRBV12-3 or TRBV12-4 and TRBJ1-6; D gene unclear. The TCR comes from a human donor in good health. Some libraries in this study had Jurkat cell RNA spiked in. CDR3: CASNAASHNSPLHF. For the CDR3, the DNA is TGTGCCAGTAATGCCGCGTCACATAATTCACCCCTCCACTTT.